What follows is one TCR beta chain and its context. The germline gives CDR1 MGHRA, CDR2 YSYEKL. The CDR3 totals 16 residues. V was cut by 3 bases and J by 3 bases, with 17 bases left in between. The record originates from a study of blood T cells in healthy people across ages. Next came a second PCR, run for 7 to 11 cycles, which used a sample-barcoded 5' primer along with a J-beta primer mix. TCRdb used MiXCR to reprocess the 5' RACE reads, holding one entry per CDR3 protein. The repertoire holds about 1.4 million distinct CDR3 sequences, with approximately 59% as singletons. The chain links TRBV4-1 to TRBJ1-1; TRBD1 might be the D (6 bases). Input material: blood. The receptor comes from a man aged 18 to 29 in good health. CDR3 in DNA: TGCGCCAGCAGCCAGGATACAGGGAGTTTGGACACTGAAGCTTTCTTT. It encodes CASSQDTGSLDTEAFF.